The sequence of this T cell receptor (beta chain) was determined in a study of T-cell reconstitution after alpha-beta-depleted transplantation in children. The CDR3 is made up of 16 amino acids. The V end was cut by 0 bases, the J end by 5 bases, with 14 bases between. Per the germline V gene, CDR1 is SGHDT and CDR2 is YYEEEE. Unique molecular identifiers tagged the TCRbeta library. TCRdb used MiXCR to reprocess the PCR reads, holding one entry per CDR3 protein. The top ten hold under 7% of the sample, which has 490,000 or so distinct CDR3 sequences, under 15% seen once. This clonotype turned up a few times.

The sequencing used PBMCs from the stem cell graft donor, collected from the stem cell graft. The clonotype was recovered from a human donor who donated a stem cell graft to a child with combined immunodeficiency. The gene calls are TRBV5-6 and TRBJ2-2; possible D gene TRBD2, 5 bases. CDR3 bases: TGTGCCAGCAGCTTGGGGACTTACTATAGAACCGGGGAGCTGTTTTTT. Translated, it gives CASSLGTYYRTGELFF. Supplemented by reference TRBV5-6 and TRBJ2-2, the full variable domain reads DAGVTQSPTHLIKTRGQQVTLRCSPKSGHDTVSWYQQALGQGPQFIFQYYEEEERQRGNFPDRFSGHQFPNYSSELNVNALLLGDSALYLCASSLGTYYRTGELFFGEGSRLTVL.